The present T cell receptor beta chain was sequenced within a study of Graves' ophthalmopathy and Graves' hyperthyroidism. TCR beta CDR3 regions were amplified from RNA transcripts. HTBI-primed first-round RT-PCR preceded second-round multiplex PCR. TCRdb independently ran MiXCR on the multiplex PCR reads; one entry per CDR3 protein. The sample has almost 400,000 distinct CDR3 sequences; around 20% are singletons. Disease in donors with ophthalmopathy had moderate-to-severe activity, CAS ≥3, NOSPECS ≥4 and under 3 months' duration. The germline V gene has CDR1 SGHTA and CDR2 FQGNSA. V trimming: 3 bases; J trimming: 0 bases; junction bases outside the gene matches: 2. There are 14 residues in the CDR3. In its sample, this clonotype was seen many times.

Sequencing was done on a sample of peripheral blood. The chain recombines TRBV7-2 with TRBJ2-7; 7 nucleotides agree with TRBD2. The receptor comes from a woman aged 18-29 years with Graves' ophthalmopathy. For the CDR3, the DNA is TGTGCCAGCAGCTTGAGGACTAGCTCCTACGAGCAGTACTTC. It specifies CASSLRTSSYEQYF.